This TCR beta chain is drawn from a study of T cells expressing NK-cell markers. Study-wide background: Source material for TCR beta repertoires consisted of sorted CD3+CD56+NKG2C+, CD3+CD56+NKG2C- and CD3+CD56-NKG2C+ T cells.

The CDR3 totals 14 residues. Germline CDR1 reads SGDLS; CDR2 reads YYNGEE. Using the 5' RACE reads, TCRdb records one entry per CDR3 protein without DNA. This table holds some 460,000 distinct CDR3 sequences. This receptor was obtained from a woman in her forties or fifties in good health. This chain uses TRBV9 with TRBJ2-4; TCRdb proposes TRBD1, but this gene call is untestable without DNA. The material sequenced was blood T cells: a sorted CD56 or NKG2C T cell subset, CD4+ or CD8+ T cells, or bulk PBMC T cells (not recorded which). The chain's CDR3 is CASSPRQGVDIQYF.